These T cell receptor beta chains were read from a single sample in a study of regulatory T cells in long-lasting Graves disease. TCRdb independently ran MiXCR on the multiplex PCR reads; one entry per CDR3 protein. This repertoire shows 400,000 or so distinct CDR3 sequences, more than 20% found once; its top ten account for less than 25%. Sample: peripheral blood mononuclear cells (PBMCs), taken when the disease was refractory, from a patient treated with antithyroid drugs. These receptors all stem from a female donor with Graves disease. The CDR3 runs from the conserved cysteine through the conserved F or W.

J gene: TRBJ2-7; V gene: TRBV7-2; CDR3 protein: CASSLTGGGSYEQYF
J gene: TRBJ1-1; V gene: TRBV11-2; CDR3 protein: CASSYGPGPVGDSTEAFF
J gene: TRBJ1-1; V gene: TRBV29-1; CDR3 protein: CSERQGPNTEAFF
J gene: TRBJ2-3; V gene: TRBV2; CDR3 protein: CASSLSRTGTDTQYF
J gene: TRBJ1-3; V gene: TRBV20-1; CDR3 protein: CSARAAGFSGNTIYF
J gene: TRBJ2-2; V gene: TRBV7-2; CDR3 protein: CASSFINTGTGSSGELFF
J gene: TRBJ2-7; V gene: TRBV4-2; CDR3 protein: CASSQLQGAGYEQYF
J gene: TRBJ2-5; V gene: TRBV28; CDR3 protein: CASNLHLRETQYF
J gene: TRBJ1-5; V gene: TRBV12-3/TRBV12-4; CDR3 protein: CASSPTGDALQPQHF
J gene: TRBJ2-1; V gene: TRBV28; CDR3 protein: CASRDRWGGEQFF
J gene: TRBJ2-7; V gene: TRBV5-1; CDR3 protein: CASSPGQALGEQYF
J gene: TRBJ1-1; V gene: TRBV20-1; CDR3 protein: CSARDRTGGFATEAFF
J gene: TRBJ2-7; V gene: TRBV20-1; CDR3 protein: CSAKTGVSYEQYF
J gene: TRBJ2-2; V gene: TRBV7-9; CDR3 protein: CASSRRDRHTGKLFF
J gene: TRBJ1-2; V gene: TRBV6-1; CDR3 protein: CASRQPPNYGYTF
J gene: TRBJ2-1; V gene: TRBV12-3/TRBV12-4; CDR3 protein: CASSPQGNNEQFF
J gene: TRBJ2-3; V gene: TRBV11-1; CDR3 protein: CASSPLGGGTDTQYF
J gene: TRBJ2-7; V gene: TRBV29-1; CDR3 protein: CSVRQGPYEQYF
J gene: TRBJ2-1; V gene: TRBV27; CDR3 protein: CASRPGTSGMGLYNEQFF
J gene: TRBJ2-7; V gene: TRBV20-1; CDR3 protein: CSARDASGGSAYEQYF
J gene: TRBJ2-3; V gene: TRBV11-2; CDR3 protein: CASSLVPSRGAQYF
J gene: TRBJ1-1; V gene: TRBV19; CDR3 protein: CASSMGRELNTEAFF
J gene: TRBJ2-1; V gene: TRBV3-1; CDR3 protein: CASSHGTYNEQFF
J gene: TRBJ2-3; V gene: TRBV6-2/TRBV6-3; CDR3 protein: CASNYQREVDTQYF
J gene: TRBJ2-2; V gene: TRBV29-1; CDR3 protein: CSVYGSANTGELFF
J gene: TRBJ1-5; V gene: TRBV28; CDR3 protein: CASSLGGLQPQHF
J gene: TRBJ1-1; V gene: TRBV11-1; CDR3 protein: CASSQGQGLSEAFF
J gene: TRBJ2-7; V gene: TRBV12-3/TRBV12-4; CDR3 protein: CASSLATGPYEQYF
J gene: TRBJ1-3; V gene: TRBV19; CDR3 protein: CASTGQGYGNTIYF